This T cell receptor (beta chain) was obtained from a study of spatial heterogeneity in lung cancer. The wider study: The mean occurrence of each unique TCR and UMI combination in raw reads exceeded 9.5.

A unique molecular identifier was attached to every TCR cDNA molecule. TCRdb independently ran MiXCR on the 5' RACE reads; one entry per CDR3 protein. The sample has about 17,000 distinct CDR3 sequences, around a fifth seen once. This clonotype was observed at least ten times. Per germline, CDR1 MNHEY and CDR2 SVGAGI. Between the trimmed V and J ends, which lost 8 bases and 2 bases, there was a span of 9 bases. The CDR3 is 12 amino acids. Noted time point: sample taken at primary tumor resection. From tumor, nontumor lung or frozen PBMC, whole RNA was taken unsorted for sequencing. There were around 72 donors, all of them untreated patients with early-stage non-small cell lung cancer.

This receptor was identified in a male donor with early-stage non-small cell lung cancer. The V call is TRBV6-5, the J call TRBJ1-2, with D unresolved. The sample consisted of PBMCs, taken at surgery. The CDR3 coding sequence is TGTGCCAGCGCCGAAAGAAACTATGGCTACACCTTC. Translating it yields CASAERNYGYTF.